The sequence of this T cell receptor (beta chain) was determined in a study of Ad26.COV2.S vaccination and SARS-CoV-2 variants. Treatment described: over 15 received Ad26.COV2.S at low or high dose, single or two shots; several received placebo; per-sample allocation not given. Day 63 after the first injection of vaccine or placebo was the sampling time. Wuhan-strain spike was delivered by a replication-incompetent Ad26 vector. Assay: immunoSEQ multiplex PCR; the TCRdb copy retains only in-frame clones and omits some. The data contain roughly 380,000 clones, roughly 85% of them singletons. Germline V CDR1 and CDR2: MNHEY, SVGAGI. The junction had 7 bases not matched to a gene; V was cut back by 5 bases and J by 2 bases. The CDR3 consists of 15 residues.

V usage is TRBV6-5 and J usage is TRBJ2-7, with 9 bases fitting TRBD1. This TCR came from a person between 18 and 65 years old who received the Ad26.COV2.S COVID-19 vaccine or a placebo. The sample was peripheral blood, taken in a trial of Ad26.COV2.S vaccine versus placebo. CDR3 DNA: TGTGCCAGCAGTAAGTCCGGGACAGGGACCTACGAGCAGTACTTC. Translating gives CASSKSGTGTYEQYF.